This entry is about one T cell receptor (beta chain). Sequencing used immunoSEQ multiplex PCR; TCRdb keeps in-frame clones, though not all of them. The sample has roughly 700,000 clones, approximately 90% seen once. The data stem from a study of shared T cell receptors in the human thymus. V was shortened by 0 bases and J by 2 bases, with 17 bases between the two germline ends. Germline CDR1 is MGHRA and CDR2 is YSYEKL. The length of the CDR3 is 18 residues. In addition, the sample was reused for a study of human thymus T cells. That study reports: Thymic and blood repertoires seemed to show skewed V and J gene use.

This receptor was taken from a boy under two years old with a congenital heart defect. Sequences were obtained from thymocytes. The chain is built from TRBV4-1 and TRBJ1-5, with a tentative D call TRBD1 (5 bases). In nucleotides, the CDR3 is TGCGCCAGCAGCCAAGACGTGGGCAGGGCGAATGGCAATCAGCCCCAGCATTTT. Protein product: CASSQDVGRANGNQPQHF.